The sequence of this T cell receptor beta chain was determined in a study of blood T cell repertoires in COVID-19. Some clones are missing from TCRdb's copy, which holds only in-frame ones; the method was immunoSEQ multiplex PCR. Altogether approximately 310,000 clones are present, approximately 85% being singletons, with the ten largest covering 2.2%. Trimming removed 3 bases from V and 2 bases from J; junction bases left unmatched: 6. Germline CDR1 is KGHDR and CDR2 is SFDVKD. The length of the CDR3 is 16 residues. Sample: PBMCs or T cells enriched from blood (not recorded which). This rearrangement joins TRBV24-1 to TRBJ2-1; TRBD2 matches at 7 bases. This sequence was found in a man aged 30 to 39 who had recovered from COVID-19. CDR3 in amino acids: CATSDRGRGTYNEQFF. The DNA of the CDR3 is TGTGCCACCAGTGATCGTGGGCGGGGGACCTACAATGAGCAGTTCTTC.